Listed below are T cell receptor beta chains from one sample, sequenced in a study of cytomegalovirus exposure and HLA in healthy donors. The method was immunoSEQ multiplex PCR; TCRdb's version includes in-frame clones alone and lacks a portion of them. The sample records approximately 97,000 clones, about four fifths being singletons. The specimen sequenced was PBMCs. These receptors all stem from a man aged 40-49 years in good health and CMV-seropositive. The CDR3 runs from the conserved cysteine through the conserved F or W. The order of the fields is D gene, J gene, V gene, clone size, CDR3 DNA, CDR3 protein. A D gene is named only where the DNA matches it firmly. A clone size is listed for some rows: how often the clone was seen (once, few, many), or a class if it is expanded.

TRBD1,TRBJ1-5,TRBV6-1,.,TGTGCCAGCAGTGAAAAGGGACAGCTCAATCAGCCCCAGCATTTT,CASSEKGQLNQPQHF
.,TRBJ1-1,TRBV7-9,.,TGTGCCAGCAGCCCACGGGGGGGCTATGAAGCTTTCTTT,CASSPRGGYEAFF
.,TRBJ2-1,TRBV7-2,few,TGTGCCAGCAGCTCCACCTGGACACTCAATGAGCAGTTCTTC,CASSSTWTLNEQFF
.,TRBJ2-5,TRBV7-9,.,TGTGCCAGCCGGTACCAAGAGACCCAGTACTTC,CASRYQETQYF
TRBD1,TRBJ1-1,TRBV6-5,.,TGTGCCAGCAGTGACAACAGGGGGAACACTGAAGCTTTCTTT,CASSDNRGNTEAFF
TRBD1,TRBJ1-4,TRBV6-5,.,TGTGCCAGCAGTTACTCTGGACAGGAGGGAAAACTGTTTTTT,CASSYSGQEGKLFF
TRBD2,TRBJ2-4,TRBV28,.,TGTGCCAGCAGTACGGGGGGAAGCCGGGCCAAAAACATTCAGTACTTC,CASSTGGSRAKNIQYF
.,TRBJ2-3,TRBV19,.,TGTGCCAGTAGTGTGGGGGGGGCTGGAGATACGCAGTATTTT,CASSVGGAGDTQYF
TRBD1,TRBJ2-3,TRBV5-1,.,TGCGCCAGCAGCTTAGGACAGGGCGGCACAGATACGCAGTATTTT,CASSLGQGGTDTQYF
.,TRBJ2-1,TRBV16,once,TGTGCCAGCAGCCAAAGGTCAGGGGCAAGAAATGAGCAGTTCTTC,CASSQRSGARNEQFF
.,TRBJ2-6,TRBV28,.,TGTGCCAGCAGTGCCACTTCAGGCAACTGGGGGGCCAACGTCCTGACTTTC,CASSATSGNWGANVLTF
.,TRBJ2-7,TRBV2,.,TGTGCCAGCAGTGACGACTTGACGGGCTTC,CASSDDLTGF
TRBD1,TRBJ2-7,TRBV7-9,few,TGTGCCAGCAGCCCGGGACAGGGGGCGCCGGAGTCCTACGAGCAGTACTTC,CASSPGQGAPESYEQYF
TRBD1,TRBJ1-1,TRBV18,few,TGTGCCAGCTCACCCTTCGGACAGGACACTGAAGCTTTCTTT,CASSPFGQDTEAFF
.,TRBJ1-5,TRBV2,.,TGTGCCAGCAAGGGGCCCAGCAATCAGCCCCAGCATTTT,CASKGPSNQPQHF
TRBD2,TRBJ2-3,TRBV27,.,TGTGCCAGCAGTTTATCTAGCGGGAGTACAGATACGCAGTATTTT,CASSLSSGSTDTQYF
.,TRBJ2-3,TRBV27,few,TGTGCCAGCCGTTCCGGGATCGTAGATACGCAGTATTTT,CASRSGIVDTQYF
.,TRBJ1-3,TRBV5-1,.,TGCGCCAGCAGCTTGGTCCAGGGATCCGGAAACACCATATATTTT,CASSLVQGSGNTIYF
.,TRBJ1-6,TRBV28,.,TGTGCCAGCAGTACTGTACAGGGACCCTATAATTCACCCCTCCACTTT,CASSTVQGPYNSPLHF
.,TRBJ1-1,TRBV5-1,.,TGCGCCAGCACCAATACAGGGAACACTGAAGCTTTCTTT,CASTNTGNTEAFF
.,TRBJ1-1,TRBV5-1,.,TGCGCCAGCAGCTTGGCTTCGGGAGTGAACACTGAAGCTTTCTTT,CASSLASGVNTEAFF
TRBD2,TRBJ2-3,TRBV7-9,.,TGTGCCAGCAGCTTGACACTAGCGGGGGTAGATACGCAGTATTTT,CASSLTLAGVDTQYF
.,TRBJ2-7,TRBV11-2,few,TGTGCCAGCAGCTTAGATGGGGACTCCAACGAGCAGTACTTC,CASSLDGDSNEQYF
.,TRBJ1-1,TRBV29-1,.,TGCAGCGTTCGCAGGGTCACTGAAGCTTTCTTT,CSVRRVTEAFF
.,TRBJ2-7,TRBV7-9,.,TGTGCCAGCAGCTCAGCTGGCACCTACGAGCAGTACTTC,CASSSAGTYEQYF
TRBD1,TRBJ2-7,TRBV14,few,TGTGCCAGCAGCCGCCGGGACAGGGCCCCCTACGAGCAGTACTTC,CASSRRDRAPYEQYF
.,TRBJ1-2,TRBV28,.,TGTGCCAGCAGTTTACAGGGGTCTTATGGCTACACCTTC,CASSLQGSYGYTF
.,TRBJ1-5,TRBV19,.,TGTGCCAGTAGTAGTGCACCCTATAGCAATCAGCCCCAGCATTTT,CASSSAPYSNQPQHF
TRBD1,TRBJ2-7,TRBV18,.,TGTGCCAGCTCACCCGGACAGGGGATATACGAGCAGTACTTC,CASSPGQGIYEQYF
TRBD1,TRBJ2-2,TRBV6-5,once,TGTGCCAGCACAGGACAGGAGAACACCGGGGAGCTGTTTTTT,CASTGQENTGELFF
.,TRBJ2-3,TRBV9,.,TGTGCCAGCAGCGTCGACCTCGGGTCAGATACGCAGTATTTT,CASSVDLGSDTQYF